This record looks at one T cell receptor (beta chain) sequence and its context. Its antigen is currently unknown. The length of the CDR3 is 14 residues. Trimming at V came to 7 bases and at J to 3 bases, leaving 5 bases not matched to a gene. The germline V gene encodes CDR1 MNHNS and CDR2 SASEGT. This entry is derived from a study of T cell repertoires in cytomegalovirus infection. Study context: Both a matching HLA type and CMV infection were indicated by public TCR beta signatures. Study-level results: Carriers of CMV and the relevant HLA type were discriminated by public TCR beta frequency. Ex vivo, HLA-C-restricted CMV-specific TCR beta clonotypes prevailed over the rest of the response.

Via MiXCR, TCRdb re-called the reads, giving one row per CDR3 protein. Here the sample spans about 740,000 distinct CDR3 sequences, 35% to 45% being singletons. The receptor was isolated from a human donor in good health (CMV status not recorded). Some clones in this sample may be carry-over from other donors' samples. Sequencing was done on a sample of PBMCs. The gene calls are TRBV6-1 and TRBJ2-2, with TRBD1 identical over 7 bases. The CDR3 loop reads CASTPQGDTGELFF. The CDR3 coding sequence is TGTGCCAGCACCCCGCAGGGGGACACCGGGGAGCTGTTTTTT.